The T cell receptor (beta chain) described here comes from a study of graft-versus-host responses after intestinal transplantation. Background on the study: All recipients were given anti-thymocyte globulin induction, and tacrolimus and steroids were then administered for about three years.

Broader study findings: The authors found GvH clones in recipient marrow, some appearing first in ileum or blood. Across patients carrying graft-donor T cell macrochimerism, allografts held high graft-versus-host to host-versus-graft clonal ratios. Early after transplant, HvG clones declined as circulating GvH clones peaked.

CDR1 and CDR2 from the germline V gene are SGHRS and YFSETQ. CDR3 size: 17 residues. J was trimmed by 0 bases and V by 4 bases; bases with no gene match: 11. Of note for this clone: Its antigen is unknown.

Assay used: immunoSEQ multiplex PCR; TCRdb lists only in-frame clones, some missing. The sample yields 45,000 to 55,000 clones, under 95% seen once. The specimen was PBMCs, collected 650 to 690 days after intestinal transplant. This sequence originates from a human patient who received an intestinal transplant, so some T cells may come from the graft donor. This sequence joins TRBV5-1 and TRBJ1-2; 8 bases fit TRBD1. CDR3 amino acids: CASSPGQVLLSNYGYTF. CDR3 sequence (DNA): TGCGCCAGCAGCCCGGGACAGGTCCTGCTATCTAACTATGGCTACACCTTC.